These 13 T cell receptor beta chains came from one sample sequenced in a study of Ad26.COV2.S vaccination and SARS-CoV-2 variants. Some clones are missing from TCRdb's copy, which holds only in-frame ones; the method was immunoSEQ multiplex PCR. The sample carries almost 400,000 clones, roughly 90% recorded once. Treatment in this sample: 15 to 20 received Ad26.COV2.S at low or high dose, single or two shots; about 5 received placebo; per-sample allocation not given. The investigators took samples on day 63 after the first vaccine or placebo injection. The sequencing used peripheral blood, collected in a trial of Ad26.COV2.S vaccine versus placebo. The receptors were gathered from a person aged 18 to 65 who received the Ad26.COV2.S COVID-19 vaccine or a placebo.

CDR3 loop: CASSVVSYRGLGETQYF. CDR3 coding DNA: TGTGCCAGCAGCGTCGTTAGTTACAGGGGGCTTGGGGAGACCCAGTACTTC. This chain connects TRBV9 to TRBJ2-5; 9 nucleotides line up with TRBD1. The CDR3 extends over 17 amino acids. Germline values: CDR1 SGDLS, CDR2 YYNGEE. The ends lost 2 bases at V and 5 bases at J; junction bases unmatched: 13. The complete variable domain, with remaining parts taken from reference TRBV9 and TRBJ2-5, reads DSGVTQTPKHLITATGQRVTLRCSPRSGDLSVYWYQQSLDQGLQFLIQYYNGEERAKGNILERFSAQQFPDLHSELNLSSLELGDSALYFCASSVVSYRGLGETQYFGPGTRLLVL.

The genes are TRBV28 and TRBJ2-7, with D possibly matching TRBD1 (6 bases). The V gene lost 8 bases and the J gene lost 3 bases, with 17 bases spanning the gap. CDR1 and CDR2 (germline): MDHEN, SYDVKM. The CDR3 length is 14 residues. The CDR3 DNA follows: TGTGCCAGCGGCCGGGCAGGGGTCTACTACGAGCAGTACTTC. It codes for CASGRAGVYYEQYF.

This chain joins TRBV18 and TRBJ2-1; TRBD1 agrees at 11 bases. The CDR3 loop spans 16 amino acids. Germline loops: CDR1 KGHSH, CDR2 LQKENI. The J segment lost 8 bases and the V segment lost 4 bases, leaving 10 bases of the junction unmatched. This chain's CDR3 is CASSLGTGGLVDEQFF. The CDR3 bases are TGTGCCAGCTCACTCGGGACAGGGGGGTTGGTTGATGAGCAGTTCTTC. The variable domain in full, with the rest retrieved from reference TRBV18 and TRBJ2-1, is NAGVMQNPRHLVRRRGQEARLRCSPMKGHSHVYWYRQLPEEGLKFMVYLQKENIIDESGMPKERFSAEFPKEGPSILRIQQVVRGDSAAYFCASSLGTGGLVDEQFFGPGTRLTVL.

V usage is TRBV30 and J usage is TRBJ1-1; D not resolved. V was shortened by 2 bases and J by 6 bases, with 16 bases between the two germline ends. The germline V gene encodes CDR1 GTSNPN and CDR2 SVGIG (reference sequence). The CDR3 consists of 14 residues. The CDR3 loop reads CAWSSGLGRSEAFF. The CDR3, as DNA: TGTGCCTGGAGTTCCGGTCTGGGTCGGTCTGAAGCTTTCTTT.

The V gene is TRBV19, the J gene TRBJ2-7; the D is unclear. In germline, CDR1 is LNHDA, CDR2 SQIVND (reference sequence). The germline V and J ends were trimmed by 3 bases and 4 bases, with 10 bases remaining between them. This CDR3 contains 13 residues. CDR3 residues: CASSMGTSYEQYF. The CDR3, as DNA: TGTGCCAGTAGTATGGGCACCTCTTACGAGCAGTACTTC.

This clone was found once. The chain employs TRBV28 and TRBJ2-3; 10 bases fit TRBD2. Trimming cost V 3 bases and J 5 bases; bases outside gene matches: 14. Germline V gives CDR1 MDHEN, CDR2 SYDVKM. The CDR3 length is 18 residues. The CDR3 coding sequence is TGTGCCAGCAGTTTCCAGTTAGGCCGGGCTAGCGGGGGAGATACGCAGTATTTT. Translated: CASSFQLGRASGGDTQYF. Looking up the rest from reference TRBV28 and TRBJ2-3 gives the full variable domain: DVKVTQSSRYLVKRTGEKVFLECVQDMDHENMFWYRQDPGLGLRLIYFSYDVKMKEKGDIPEGYSVSREKKERFSLILESASTNQTSMYLCASSFQLGRASGGDTQYFGPGTRLTVL.

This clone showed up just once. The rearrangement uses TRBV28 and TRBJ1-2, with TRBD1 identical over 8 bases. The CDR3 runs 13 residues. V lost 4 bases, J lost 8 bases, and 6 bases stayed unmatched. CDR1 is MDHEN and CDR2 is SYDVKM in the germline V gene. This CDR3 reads CASSSGGSGGYTF. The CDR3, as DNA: TGTGCCAGCAGTTCAGGGGGCTCCGGGGGCTACACCTTC.

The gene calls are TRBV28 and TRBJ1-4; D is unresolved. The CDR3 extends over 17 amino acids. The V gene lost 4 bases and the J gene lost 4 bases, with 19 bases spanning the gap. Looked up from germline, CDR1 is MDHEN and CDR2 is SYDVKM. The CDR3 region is CASSSPTPDWDNEKLFF. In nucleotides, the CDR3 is TGTGCCAGCAGTTCCCCGACCCCGGATTGGGATAATGAAAAACTGTTTTTT.

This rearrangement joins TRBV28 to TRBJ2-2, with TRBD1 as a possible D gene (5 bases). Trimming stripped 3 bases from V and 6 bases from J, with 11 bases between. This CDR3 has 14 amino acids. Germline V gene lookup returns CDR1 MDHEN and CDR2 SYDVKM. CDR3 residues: CASSLQGWSGELFF. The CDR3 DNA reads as TGTGCCAGCAGTTTGCAGGGCTGGTCCGGGGAGCTGTTTTTT.

CDR3 amino acids: CASSRGNLVLNEQFF. In DNA form, the CDR3 reads TGTGCCAGCAGCCGTGGGAATTTGGTCCTAAATGAGCAGTTCTTC. This chain links TRBV3-1 (or the pseudogene TRBV3-2) with TRBJ2-1, with D uncertain. Trimming took 4 bases from V and 7 from J, leaving 17 bases between them. There are 15 residues in the CDR3. Germline loops: CDR1 LGHDT, CDR2 YNNKEL (reference sequence).

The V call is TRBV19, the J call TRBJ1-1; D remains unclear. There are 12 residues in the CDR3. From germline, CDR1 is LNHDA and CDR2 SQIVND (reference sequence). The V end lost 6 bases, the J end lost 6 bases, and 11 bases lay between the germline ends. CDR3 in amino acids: CASRGSISEAFF. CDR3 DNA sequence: TGTGCCAGTAGGGGCAGTATTTCTGAAGCTTTCTTT. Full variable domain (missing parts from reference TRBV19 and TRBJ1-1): DGGITQSPKYLFRKEGQNVTLSCEQNLNHDAMYWYRQDPGQGLRLIYYSQIVNDFQKGDIAEGYSVSREKKESFPLTVTSAQKNPTAFYLCASRGSISEAFFGQGTRLTVV.

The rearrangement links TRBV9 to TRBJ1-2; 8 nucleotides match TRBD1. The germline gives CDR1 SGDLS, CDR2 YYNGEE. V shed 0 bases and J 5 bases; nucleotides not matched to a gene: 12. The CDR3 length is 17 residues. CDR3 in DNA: TGTGCCAGCAGCGTAGATCCCGGGACAGGAGTCGGGTATGGCTACACCTTC. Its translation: CASSVDPGTGVGYGYTF.

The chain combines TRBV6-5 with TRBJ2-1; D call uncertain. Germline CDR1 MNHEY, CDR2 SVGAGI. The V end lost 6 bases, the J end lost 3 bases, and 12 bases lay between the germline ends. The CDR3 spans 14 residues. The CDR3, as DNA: TGTGCCAGCAGAGGTACGAGGTTCTACAATGAGCAGTTCTTC. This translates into CASRGTRFYNEQFF.